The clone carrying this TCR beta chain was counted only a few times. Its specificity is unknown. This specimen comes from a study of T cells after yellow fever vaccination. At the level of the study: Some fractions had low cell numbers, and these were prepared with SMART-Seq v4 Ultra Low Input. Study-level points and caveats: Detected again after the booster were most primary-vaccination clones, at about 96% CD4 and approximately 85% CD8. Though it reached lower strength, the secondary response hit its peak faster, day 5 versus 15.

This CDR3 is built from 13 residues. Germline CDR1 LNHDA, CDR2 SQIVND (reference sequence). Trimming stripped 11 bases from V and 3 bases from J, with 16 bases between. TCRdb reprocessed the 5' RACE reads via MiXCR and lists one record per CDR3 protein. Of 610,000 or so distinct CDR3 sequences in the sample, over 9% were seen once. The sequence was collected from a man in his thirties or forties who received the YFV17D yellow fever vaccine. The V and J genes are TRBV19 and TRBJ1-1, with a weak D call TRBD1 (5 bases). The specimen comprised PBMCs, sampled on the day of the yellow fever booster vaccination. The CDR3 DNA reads TGTGCCGCCCAACGGGGGTACGACACTGAAGCTTTCTTT. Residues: CAAQRGYDTEAFF.